The 11 T cell receptor beta chains reported below all come from one sample, sequenced in a study of blood T cell repertoires in COVID-19. Sequenced by immunoSEQ multiplex PCR; TCRdb stores in-frame clones only, minus some. Of tens of thousands of clones detected, approximately 86% appear once; the ten largest clones hold under 3%. Sequenced input: peripheral blood. Every receptor here comes from a woman aged 45-59 years with active or convalescent COVID-19.

The chain carries TRBV6-5 and TRBJ1-2, with D unresolved. The ends were cut back, 5 bases at V and 4 bases at J, with 8 bases in the middle. CDR1 and CDR2 (germline): MNHEY, SVGAGI. The CDR3 runs to 12 residues. CDR3 bases: TGTGCCAGCAGTCTCCCAGGCTATGGCTACACCTTC. Encoded protein: CASSLPGYGYTF.

Comments on this clone: Other DNA sequences in the same sample also yield this CDR3. This chain links TRBV18 with TRBJ1-6; D is possibly TRBD1 (6 bases). Looked up from germline, CDR1 is KGHSH and CDR2 is LQKENI. Trimming removed 2 bases at V and 8 bases at J, with 7 bases between. The CDR3 loop spans 13 amino acids. The CDR3 coding sequence is TGTGCCAGCTCACCAAACAGGGATTCACCCCTCCACTTT. It translates to CASSPNRDSPLHF. Using reference TRBV18 and TRBJ1-6 for the parts outside the CDR3, the full variable domain is NAGVMQNPRHLVRRRGQEARLRCSPMKGHSHVYWYRQLPEEGLKFMVYLQKENIIDESGMPKERFSAEFPKEGPSILRIQQVVRGDSAAYFCASSPNRDSPLHFGNGTRLTVT.

The chain employs TRBV27 and TRBJ2-2, with a weak D call TRBD2 (6 bases). CDR1 is MNHEY, CDR2 SMNVEV, per germline (reference sequence). The CDR3 runs 16 residues. V was clipped by 3 bases and J by 4 bases, with 15 bases between them. The CDR3 nucleotides read TGTGCCAGCAGTTTCGGGGAGGCAGTGTTCACCGGGGAGCTGTTTTTT. Translating gives CASSFGEAVFTGELFF.

The V and J genes are TRBV5-1 and TRBJ1-1; tentative D call: TRBD1 (5 bases). Germline-derived CDR1 and CDR2 are SGHRS and YFSETQ. V dropped 0 bases and J dropped 4 bases, with 10 bases sitting between them. The length of the CDR3 is 14 residues. The CDR3 loop reads CASSLVQESTEAFF. In DNA form, the CDR3 reads TGCGCCAGCAGCTTGGTACAGGAGTCCACTGAAGCTTTCTTT.

The V gene is TRBV29-1, the J gene TRBJ1-4, with TRBD1 matching over 7 bases. The CDR3 has 12 amino acids. In germline, CDR1 is SQVTM, CDR2 ANQGSEA. V shed 6 bases and J 11 bases; nucleotides not matched to a gene: 9. The CDR3 protein is CSVAATGRKLFF. CDR3 nucleotide sequence: TGCAGCGTGGCCGCGACAGGGCGGAAACTGTTTTTT.

In this sample, this clone turned up once. This chain links TRBV19 with TRBJ1-1; TRBD1 aligns across 9 bases. Trimming took 7 bases from V and 5 from J; bases not matched to a gene: 11. The CDR3 spans 15 residues. Germline V lookup: CDR1 LNHDA, CDR2 SQIVND (reference sequence). The CDR3 DNA follows: TGTGCCAGTACCCTAAAACAGGGGGCGCCGACTGAAGCTTTCTTT. Amino acid sequence: CASTLKQGAPTEAFF. The variable domain in full, completed from reference TRBV19 and TRBJ1-1, reads DGGITQSPKYLFRKEGQNVTLSCEQNLNHDAMYWYRQDPGQGLRLIYYSQIVNDFQKGDIAEGYSVSREKKESFPLTVTSAQKNPTAFYLCASTLKQGAPTEAFFGQGTRLTVV.

The chain links TRBV28 to TRBJ2-1, with 8 bases identical to TRBD1. Germline V gene data show CDR1 as MDHEN and CDR2 as SYDVKM. Losses at the gene ends were 10 bases for V and 4 bases for J; bases not matched to a gene: 12. CDR3 length: 15 residues. In nucleotides, the CDR3 is TGTGCCACCCAATTGGAGGACAGGGTGTACAATGAGCAGTTCTTC. Amino acid sequence: CATQLEDRVYNEQFF.

The chain uses TRBV5-1 and TRBJ1-2; TRBD1 is a possible D gene (6 bases). Between the trimmed V and J ends, which lost 0 bases and 2 bases, there was a span of 11 bases. The CDR3 is 15 amino acids. Germline lookup yields CDR1 SGHRS and CDR2 YFSETQ. The CDR3 region has the DNA TGCGCCAGCAGCTTGGCCTGGCAGGGGAACTATGGCTACACCTTC. It specifies CASSLAWQGNYGYTF.

The chain combines TRBV18 with TRBJ1-1; the D gene is possibly TRBD1 (5 bases). V was pared by 5 bases and J by 6 bases, with 19 bases between. The CDR3 is 15 residues long. Germline-derived CDR1 and CDR2 are KGHSH and LQKENI. Here the CDR3 reads CASSANEAGLAEAFF. The CDR3 coding sequence is TGTGCCAGCTCAGCCAACGAGGCAGGGCTTGCTGAAGCTTTCTTT. The complete variable domain, with remaining parts taken from reference TRBV18 and TRBJ1-1, reads NAGVMQNPRHLVRRRGQEARLRCSPMKGHSHVYWYRQLPEEGLKFMVYLQKENIIDESGMPKERFSAEFPKEGPSILRIQQVVRGDSAAYFCASSANEAGLAEAFFGQGTRLTVV.

The chain is built from TRBV7-9 and TRBJ1-4; D is undetermined. V lost 1 base, J lost 14 bases, and 11 bases lay in between. Per the germline V gene, CDR1 is SEHNR and CDR2 is FQNEAQ (reference sequence). There are 12 residues in the CDR3. The CDR3 sequence: CASSLVTRRLFF. CDR3 bases: TGTGCCAGCAGCTTAGTAACGAGGCGGCTGTTTTTT.

The rearrangement links TRBV6-6 to TRBJ2-7, with 7 positions matching TRBD2. Germline CDR1 is MNHNY and CDR2 is SVGAGI (reference sequence). V dropped 5 bases and J dropped 7; count of bases not matched to a gene: 5. The CDR3 contains 12 residues. The CDR3 spells CASSLSGREQYF. CDR3 sequence (DNA): TGTGCCAGCAGTCTCTCCGGGAGGGAGCAGTACTTC.